Listed below are T cell receptor beta chains from one sample, sequenced in a study of T cell repertoires in cytomegalovirus infection. Using its own MiXCR run on the reads, TCRdb lists one record per CDR3 protein. The sample lists more than 140,000 distinct CDR3 sequences; about 6% were seen once. The material sequenced was PBMCs. These TCRs come from a human donor in good health (CMV status not recorded). Some clones in this sample may be carry-over from other donors' samples. CDR3s include the opening cysteine and the closing phenylalanine or tryptophan. A D gene is named only where the DNA matches it firmly. Clone size appears in some rows only: once, few, many, or a class for an expanded clone.

v_call: TRBV10-3; cdr3_length: 17; clone_size: -; j_call: TRBJ2-5; d_call: TRBD2; cdr3_nt: TGTGCCATCAGTGAGTCGACGGGACTAGCGGGGGGTGAGACCCAGTACTTC; cdr3_aa: CAISESTGLAGGETQYF
v_call: TRBV7-8; cdr3_length: 15; clone_size: many; j_call: TRBJ1-1; d_call: TRBD1; cdr3_nt: TGTGCCAGCAGCTACGGTACAGGGGTGAACACTGAAGCTTTCTTT; cdr3_aa: CASSYGTGVNTEAFF
v_call: TRBV6-2/TRBV6-3; cdr3_length: 14; clone_size: few; j_call: TRBJ1-1; d_call: -; cdr3_nt: TGTGCCAGCAGTTATCTGGGTTTTCGGACTGAAGCTTTCTTT; cdr3_aa: CASSYLGFRTEAFF
v_call: TRBV27; cdr3_length: 15; clone_size: many; j_call: TRBJ2-7; d_call: TRBD1; cdr3_nt: TGTGCCAGCAGTTATAAGGGACAGGACTCCTACGAGCAGTACTTC; cdr3_aa: CASSYKGQDSYEQYF
v_call: TRBV28; cdr3_length: 15; clone_size: many; j_call: TRBJ1-2; d_call: -; cdr3_nt: TGTGCCAGCAGATACCCGTTTTTCTCCGGGGATGGCTACACCTTC; cdr3_aa: CASRYPFFSGDGYTF
v_call: TRBV7-8; cdr3_length: 17; clone_size: many; j_call: TRBJ2-1; d_call: TRBD2; cdr3_nt: TGTGCCAGCAGCTTAGTTAGTTGGCTAGCGGGGGGGCAGGGGCAGTTCTTC; cdr3_aa: CASSLVSWLAGGQGQFF
v_call: TRBV5-1; cdr3_length: 16; clone_size: few; j_call: TRBJ1-1; d_call: -; cdr3_nt: TGCGCCAGCAGCTTGGGAGTATCCTCGATCGATTCTGAAGCTTTCTTT; cdr3_aa: CASSLGVSSIDSEAFF
v_call: TRBV19; cdr3_length: 13; clone_size: -; j_call: TRBJ2-5; d_call: -; cdr3_nt: TGTGCCAGTAGTGCCGGTCAGGGGGGAACCCAGTACTTC; cdr3_aa: CASSAGQGGTQYF
v_call: TRBV7-2; cdr3_length: 15; clone_size: many; j_call: TRBJ2-5; d_call: -; cdr3_nt: TGTGCCAGCAGCCCCCCCTCGGGCCCCGGGGGGACCCAGTACTTC; cdr3_aa: CASSPPSGPGGTQYF
v_call: TRBV19; cdr3_length: 12; clone_size: few; j_call: TRBJ2-5; d_call: TRBD1; cdr3_nt: TGTGCCAGCGGGACAGTTGGGGAGACCCAGTACTTC; cdr3_aa: CASGTVGETQYF
v_call: TRBV7-2; cdr3_length: 18; clone_size: many; j_call: TRBJ2-7; d_call: TRBD2; cdr3_nt: TGTGCCAGCAGCTCGCAAGCGGGGGGTGTTAGCGGCTCCTACGAGCAGTACTTC; cdr3_aa: CASSSQAGGVSGSYEQYF
v_call: TRBV6-5; cdr3_length: 15; clone_size: many; j_call: TRBJ2-1; d_call: TRBD2; cdr3_nt: TGTGCCAGCTCTAGGTGGGGGGAGGGTTCCAATGAGCAGTTCTTC; cdr3_aa: CASSRWGEGSNEQFF
v_call: TRBV10-3; cdr3_length: 13; clone_size: -; j_call: TRBJ1-3; d_call: -; cdr3_nt: TGTGCCATCAGTGAGATGTCTGGAAACACCATATATTTT; cdr3_aa: CAISEMSGNTIYF
v_call: TRBV29-1; cdr3_length: 13; clone_size: many; j_call: TRBJ1-5; d_call: -; cdr3_nt: TGCAGCGTTGAAGAGCGGAAAAATCAGCCCCAGCATTTT; cdr3_aa: CSVEERKNQPQHF
v_call: TRBV20-1; cdr3_length: 13; clone_size: -; j_call: TRBJ2-1; d_call: -; cdr3_nt: TGCAGTGCTAGTCATAACTTTTACAATGAGCAGTTCTTC; cdr3_aa: CSASHNFYNEQFF
v_call: TRBV6-5; cdr3_length: 17; clone_size: many; j_call: TRBJ2-1; d_call: -; cdr3_nt: TGTGCCAGCAGTTACCGAGGGGAATTGAGCTCCTACAATGAGCAGTTCTTC; cdr3_aa: CASSYRGELSSYNEQFF
v_call: TRBV7-9; cdr3_length: 14; clone_size: many; j_call: TRBJ1-6; d_call: -; cdr3_nt: TGTGCCAGCACAAGGTTGAAGGATAATTCACCCCTCCACTTT; cdr3_aa: CASTRLKDNSPLHF
v_call: TRBV6-6; cdr3_length: 16; clone_size: few; j_call: TRBJ2-7; d_call: -; cdr3_nt: TGTGCCAGCAGTTACTCGTCCGGGGAAAAAACCTACGAGCAGTACTTC; cdr3_aa: CASSYSSGEKTYEQYF
v_call: TRBV7-2; cdr3_length: 13; clone_size: many; j_call: TRBJ1-2; d_call: TRBD1; cdr3_nt: TGTGCCAGCAGCTTGGACAGGGGCTATGGCTACACCTTC; cdr3_aa: CASSLDRGYGYTF
v_call: TRBV7-2; cdr3_length: 14; clone_size: many; j_call: TRBJ1-2; d_call: -; cdr3_nt: TGTGCCAGCAGCTGGGACGGACTTAACTATGGCTACACCTTC; cdr3_aa: CASSWDGLNYGYTF
v_call: TRBV20-1; cdr3_length: 15; clone_size: few; j_call: TRBJ2-1; d_call: -; cdr3_nt: TGCAGTGCTAACGAGGGCTGGACTGTGCGCGATGAGCAGTTCTTC; cdr3_aa: CSANEGWTVRDEQFF
v_call: TRBV7-2; cdr3_length: 17; clone_size: many; j_call: TRBJ1-1; d_call: -; cdr3_nt: TGTGCCAGCAGCTCCGGTATAGGGGGGGGAATGAACACTGAAGCTTTCTTT; cdr3_aa: CASSSGIGGGMNTEAFF
v_call: TRBV19; cdr3_length: 15; clone_size: many; j_call: TRBJ1-2; d_call: -; cdr3_nt: TGTGCCAGTAGCCGAAGGGCGGGAAGAGACTATGGCTACACCTTC; cdr3_aa: CASSRRAGRDYGYTF
v_call: TRBV28; cdr3_length: 16; clone_size: many; j_call: TRBJ2-5; d_call: -; cdr3_nt: TGTGCCAGTAACCGCAGGGGGGTCGGGCAACAAGAGACCCAGTACTTC; cdr3_aa: CASNRRGVGQQETQYF
v_call: TRBV7-9; cdr3_length: 15; clone_size: many; j_call: TRBJ2-2; d_call: -; cdr3_nt: TGTGCCAGCAGCTTATGGCAGGGGAGTACCGGGGAGCTGTTTTTT; cdr3_aa: CASSLWQGSTGELFF
v_call: TRBV7-2; cdr3_length: 14; clone_size: many; j_call: TRBJ2-7; d_call: TRBD2; cdr3_nt: TGTGCCAGCAGCTTCGGCGGGGGAGACTACGAGCAGTACTTC; cdr3_aa: CASSFGGGDYEQYF
v_call: TRBV7-2; cdr3_length: 16; clone_size: many; j_call: TRBJ2-5; d_call: -; cdr3_nt: TGTGCCAGCCAACCCATGGGGGGGGCCGTCGAAGAGACCCAGTACTTC; cdr3_aa: CASQPMGGAVEETQYF
v_call: TRBV29-1; cdr3_length: 14; clone_size: -; j_call: TRBJ1-1; d_call: -; cdr3_nt: TGCAGCGTTGGACGGGAGCCCATGAACACTGAAGCTTTCTTT; cdr3_aa: CSVGREPMNTEAFF
v_call: TRBV28; cdr3_length: 11; clone_size: few; j_call: TRBJ1-2; d_call: -; cdr3_nt: TGTGCCAGCAGGGGAAACATTGGCTACACCTTC; cdr3_aa: CASRGNIGYTF
v_call: TRBV28; cdr3_length: 12; clone_size: many; j_call: TRBJ1-1; d_call: -; cdr3_nt: TGTGCTACCCGAGTATTAGAGGGGGAAGCTTTCTTT; cdr3_aa: CATRVLEGEAFF
v_call: TRBV7-2; cdr3_length: 15; clone_size: many; j_call: TRBJ2-1; d_call: -; cdr3_nt: TGTGCCAGCAGCTTAGGGCCGGGGTTCTACAATGAGCAGTTCTTC; cdr3_aa: CASSLGPGFYNEQFF
v_call: TRBV19; cdr3_length: 14; clone_size: -; j_call: TRBJ1-2; d_call: TRBD1; cdr3_nt: TGTGCCCCTGCAGGGGGACAGGTTGACTATGGCTACACCTTC; cdr3_aa: CAPAGGQVDYGYTF
v_call: TRBV7-9; cdr3_length: 11; clone_size: many; j_call: TRBJ2-3; d_call: -; cdr3_nt: TGTGCCAGCAGCGCCACAGATACGCAGTATTTT; cdr3_aa: CASSATDTQYF
v_call: TRBV19; cdr3_length: 13; clone_size: few; j_call: TRBJ1-1; d_call: -; cdr3_nt: TGTGCCAGTAGTCTTCGCGGGGGCACTGAAGCTTTCTTT; cdr3_aa: CASSLRGGTEAFF
v_call: TRBV19; cdr3_length: 15; clone_size: many; j_call: TRBJ1-6; d_call: TRBD1; cdr3_nt: TGTGCCAGTAGTATATCCGGGACAGGGCATTCACCCCTCCACTTT; cdr3_aa: CASSISGTGHSPLHF
v_call: TRBV7-9; cdr3_length: 13; clone_size: -; j_call: TRBJ2-7; d_call: TRBD2; cdr3_nt: TGTGCCAGCAGCTTCCCCGGGGGGGACGAGCAGTACTTC; cdr3_aa: CASSFPGGDEQYF
v_call: TRBV28; cdr3_length: 14; clone_size: many; j_call: TRBJ1-1; d_call: -; cdr3_nt: TGTGCCAGCAGTAAAGACTCGGGGAACACTGAAGCTTTCTTT; cdr3_aa: CASSKDSGNTEAFF
v_call: TRBV29-1; cdr3_length: 16; clone_size: few; j_call: TRBJ1-2; d_call: TRBD1; cdr3_nt: TGCAGCGTAACCAAGATGGGGGGACAGACAAACTATGGCTACACCTTC; cdr3_aa: CSVTKMGGQTNYGYTF
v_call: TRBV12-3/TRBV12-4; cdr3_length: 16; clone_size: many; j_call: TRBJ2-3; d_call: TRBD2; cdr3_nt: TGTGCCAGCAGTTCTTGGACTAGCGGGGGCACAGATACGCAGTATTTT; cdr3_aa: CASSSWTSGGTDTQYF
v_call: TRBV12-3/TRBV12-4; cdr3_length: 14; clone_size: -; j_call: TRBJ2-2; d_call: -; cdr3_nt: TGTGCCAGCAAGTCAGGTTGGGACACCGGGGAGCAGTTTTTT; cdr3_aa: CASKSGWDTGEQFF
v_call: TRBV7-3; cdr3_length: 13; clone_size: -; j_call: TRBJ2-1; d_call: -; cdr3_nt: TGTGCCAGCAGCTCCCGCTTTGGGGGTGAGCAGTTCTTC; cdr3_aa: CASSSRFGGEQFF
v_call: TRBV7-8; cdr3_length: 16; clone_size: -; j_call: TRBJ1-3; d_call: -; cdr3_nt: TGTGCCAGCAGCTCATTCGGCAGGGGCTCTAGAAACACCATATATTTT; cdr3_aa: CASSSFGRGSRNTIYF
v_call: TRBV15; cdr3_length: 14; clone_size: few; j_call: TRBJ2-7; d_call: -; cdr3_nt: TGTGCCACCAGCAGAGAACTGGGGATCTACGAGCAGTACTTC; cdr3_aa: CATSRELGIYEQYF
v_call: TRBV12-3/TRBV12-4; cdr3_length: 14; clone_size: many; j_call: TRBJ2-5; d_call: -; cdr3_nt: TGTGCCAGCAACTGGGGGGAATTCGGGTTGGGCCAGCACTTC; cdr3_aa: CASNWGEFGLGQHF
v_call: TRBV7-4; cdr3_length: 15; clone_size: many; j_call: TRBJ1-5; d_call: -; cdr3_nt: TGTGCCAGCAGCTTAAGTGGGACTCGTTTTCAGCCCCAGCATTTT; cdr3_aa: CASSLSGTRFQPQHF
v_call: TRBV5-6; cdr3_length: 15; clone_size: many; j_call: TRBJ1-2; d_call: TRBD1; cdr3_nt: TGTGCCAGCAGCTTCCGGGACAGGGTTAACTATGGCTACACCTTC; cdr3_aa: CASSFRDRVNYGYTF
v_call: TRBV7-2; cdr3_length: 12; clone_size: many; j_call: TRBJ2-7; d_call: -; cdr3_nt: TGTGCCAGCAGCCGGCCCGGGGGCGAGCAGTACTTC; cdr3_aa: CASSRPGGEQYF
v_call: TRBV2; cdr3_length: 15; clone_size: -; j_call: TRBJ1-1; d_call: -; cdr3_nt: TGTGCCAGCAGTGAGACGGGGATCCCGAACACTGAAGCTTTCTTT; cdr3_aa: CASSETGIPNTEAFF
v_call: TRBV19; cdr3_length: 13; clone_size: few; j_call: TRBJ2-7; d_call: -; cdr3_nt: TGTGCCAGTAGTATGACGGGGGTACGAGTGACGTACTTC; cdr3_aa: CASSMTGVRVTYF
v_call: TRBV14; cdr3_length: 13; clone_size: many; j_call: TRBJ1-2; d_call: -; cdr3_nt: TGTGCCAGCAGCCAAGTCTTACAGTATGGCTACACCTTC; cdr3_aa: CASSQVLQYGYTF